This TCR beta chain was obtained from a study of Ad26.COV2.S vaccination and SARS-CoV-2 variants. The table came from immunoSEQ multiplex PCR; TCRdb's copy has only in-frame clones and leaves some out. This sample carries fewer than 500,000 clones, 90% of them seen once, and the ten largest clones take 9% to 15%. Treatment defined: around 19 received Ad26.COV2.S at low or high dose, single or two shots; a few received placebo; per-sample allocation not given. Each sample was drawn 63 days after the first injection (of vaccine or placebo). This specimen consisted of peripheral blood, obtained in a trial of Ad26.COV2.S vaccine versus placebo. The origin of this receptor is a person between 18 and 65 years old who received the Ad26.COV2.S COVID-19 vaccine or a placebo.

CDR3 protein: CASSSRANTEAFF. The CDR3 DNA sequence: TGTGCCAGCAGCTCCCGGGCTAACACTGAAGCTTTCTTT. The rearrangement links TRBV7-2 to TRBJ1-1, with D hard to call. Trimming removed 4 bases at V and 2 bases at J, with 8 bases between. Germline assignment: CDR1 SGHTA and CDR2 FQGNSA. The CDR3 totals 13 residues.